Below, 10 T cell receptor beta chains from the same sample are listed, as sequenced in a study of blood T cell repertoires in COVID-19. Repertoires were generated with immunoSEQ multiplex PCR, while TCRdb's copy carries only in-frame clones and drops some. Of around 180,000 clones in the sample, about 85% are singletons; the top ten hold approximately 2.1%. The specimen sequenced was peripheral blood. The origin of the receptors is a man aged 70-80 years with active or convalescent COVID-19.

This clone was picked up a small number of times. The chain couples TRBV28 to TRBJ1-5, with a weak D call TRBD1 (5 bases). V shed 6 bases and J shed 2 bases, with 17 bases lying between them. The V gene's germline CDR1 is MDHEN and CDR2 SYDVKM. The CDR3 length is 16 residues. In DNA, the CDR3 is TGTGCCAGCAGGACCCGGCAAGGGGTGGGCAATCAGCCCCAGCATTTT. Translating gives CASRTRQGVGNQPQHF.

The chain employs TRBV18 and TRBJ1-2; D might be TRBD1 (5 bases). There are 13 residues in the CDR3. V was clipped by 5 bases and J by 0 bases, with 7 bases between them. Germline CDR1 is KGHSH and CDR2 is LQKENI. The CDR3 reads CASSRDSNYGYTF. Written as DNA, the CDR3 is TGTGCCAGCTCAAGGGACTCTAACTATGGCTACACCTTC.

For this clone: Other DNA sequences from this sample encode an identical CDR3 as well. CDR3 loop: CASSVGLAVNTGELFF. The CDR3, as DNA: TGTGCCAGCAGCGTTGGACTAGCGGTGAACACCGGGGAGCTGTTTTTT. The chain couples TRBV9 to TRBJ2-2; 10 bases fit TRBD2. Germline CDR1 SGDLS, CDR2 YYNGEE. J was trimmed by 1 base and V by 2 bases; bases with no gene match: 2. The CDR3 spans 16 residues.

DNA of the CDR3: TGTGCCAGCACCTACGAGGGGGTCGCGTACAATGAGCAGTTCTTC. This gives the protein CASTYEGVAYNEQFF. The chain is built from TRBV6-5 and TRBJ2-1, with D possibly TRBD1 on 6 matching bases. Germline CDR1 and CDR2: MNHEY and SVGAGI. Trimming took off 7 bases at V and 4 bases at J, with 17 bases between the two ends. This CDR3 spans 15 amino acids.

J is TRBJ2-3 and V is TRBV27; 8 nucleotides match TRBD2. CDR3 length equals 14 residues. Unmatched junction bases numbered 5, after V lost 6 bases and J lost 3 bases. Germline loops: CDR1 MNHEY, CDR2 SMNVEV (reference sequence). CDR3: CASRTPGGTDTQYF. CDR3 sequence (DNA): TGTGCCAGCAGAACTCCGGGGGGGACAGATACGCAGTATTTT.

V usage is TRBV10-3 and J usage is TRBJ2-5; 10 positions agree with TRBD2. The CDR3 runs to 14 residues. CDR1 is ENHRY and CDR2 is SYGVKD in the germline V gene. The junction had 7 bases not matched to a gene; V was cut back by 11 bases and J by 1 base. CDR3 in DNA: TGTGCCGTGGGCAGCGGGGGGGCCCAAGAGACCCAGTACTTC. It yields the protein CAVGSGGAQETQYF.

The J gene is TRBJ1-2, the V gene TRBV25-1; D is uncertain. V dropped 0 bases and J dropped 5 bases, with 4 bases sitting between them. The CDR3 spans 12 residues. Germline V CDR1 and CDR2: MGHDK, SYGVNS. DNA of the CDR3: TGTGCCAGCAGTGAATATCCATATGGCTACACCTTC. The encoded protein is CASSEYPYGYTF.

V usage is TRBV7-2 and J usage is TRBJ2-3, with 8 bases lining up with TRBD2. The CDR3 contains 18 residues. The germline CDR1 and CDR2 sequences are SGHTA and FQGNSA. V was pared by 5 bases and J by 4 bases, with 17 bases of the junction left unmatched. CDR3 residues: CASSLGTRSSYGADTQYF. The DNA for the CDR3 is TGTGCCAGCAGCCTCGGGACTAGATCCAGCTATGGGGCAGATACGCAGTATTTT.

The CDR3 sequence is CASSARTGANEKLFF. The CDR3 DNA sequence: TGTGCCAGCAGCGCTAGGACAGGGGCTAATGAAAAACTGTTTTTT. The chain links TRBV7-9 to TRBJ1-4; 9 bases match TRBD1. The CDR3 is 15 residues long. Germline trimming cut 5 bases from V and 3 bases from J; bases unmatched to any gene: 4. Per germline, CDR1 SEHNR and CDR2 FQNEAQ (reference sequence).

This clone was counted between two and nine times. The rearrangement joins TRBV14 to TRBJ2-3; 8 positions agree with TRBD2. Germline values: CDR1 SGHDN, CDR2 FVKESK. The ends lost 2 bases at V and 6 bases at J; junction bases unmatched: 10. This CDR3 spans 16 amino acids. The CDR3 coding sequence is TGTGCCAGCAGCCAAAGGCCGGGACTAGGGATGGATACGCAGTATTTT. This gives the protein CASSQRPGLGMDTQYF.